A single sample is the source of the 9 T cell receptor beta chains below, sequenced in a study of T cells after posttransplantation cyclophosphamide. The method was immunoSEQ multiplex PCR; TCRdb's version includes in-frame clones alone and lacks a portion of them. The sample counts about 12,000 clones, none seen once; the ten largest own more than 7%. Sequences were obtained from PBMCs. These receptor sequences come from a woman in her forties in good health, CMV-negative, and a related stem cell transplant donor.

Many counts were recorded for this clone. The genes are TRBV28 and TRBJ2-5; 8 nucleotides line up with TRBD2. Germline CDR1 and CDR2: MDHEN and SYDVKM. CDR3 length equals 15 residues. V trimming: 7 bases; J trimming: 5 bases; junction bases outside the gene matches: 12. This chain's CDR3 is CASTLNRGGWETQYF. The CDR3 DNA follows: TGTGCCAGCACCCTCAATCGCGGGGGGTGGGAGACCCAGTACTTC.

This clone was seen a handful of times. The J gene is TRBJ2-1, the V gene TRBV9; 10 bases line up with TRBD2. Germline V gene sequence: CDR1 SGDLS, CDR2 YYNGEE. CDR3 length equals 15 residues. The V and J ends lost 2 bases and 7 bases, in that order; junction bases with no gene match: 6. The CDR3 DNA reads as TGTGCCAGCAGCGTCGGACTAGCGGAGTATAATGAGCAGTTCTTC. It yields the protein CASSVGLAEYNEQFF. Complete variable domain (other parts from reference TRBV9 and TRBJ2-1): DSGVTQTPKHLITATGQRVTLRCSPRSGDLSVYWYQQSLDQGLQFLIQYYNGEERAKGNILERFSAQQFPDLHSELNLSSLELGDSALYFCASSVGLAEYNEQFFGPGTRLTVL.

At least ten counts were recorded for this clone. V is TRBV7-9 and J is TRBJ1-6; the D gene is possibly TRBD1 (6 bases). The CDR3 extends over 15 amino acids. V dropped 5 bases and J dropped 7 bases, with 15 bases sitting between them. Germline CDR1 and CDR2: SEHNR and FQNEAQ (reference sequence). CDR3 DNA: TGTGCCAGCAGCCGTCATGGACAGCCGAATTCACCCCTCCACTTT. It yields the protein CASSRHGQPNSPLHF. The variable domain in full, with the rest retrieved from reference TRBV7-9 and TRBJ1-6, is DTGVSQNPRHKITKRGQNVTFRCDPISEHNRLYWYRQTLGQGPEFLTYFQNEAQLEKSRLLSDRFSAERPKGSFSTLEIQRTEQGDSAMYLCASSRHGQPNSPLHFGNGTRLTVT.

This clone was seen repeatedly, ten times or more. The CDR3 region is CASSATGNTEAFF. CDR3 DNA sequence: TGTGCCAGCAGCGCGACGGGGAACACTGAAGCTTTCTTT. The genes are TRBV7-9 and TRBJ1-1; D remains ambiguous. V gave up 5 bases and J gave up 1 base, with 8 bases separating them. This CDR3 contains 13 residues. CDR1 SEHNR and CDR2 FQNEAQ come from the germline V gene (reference sequence).

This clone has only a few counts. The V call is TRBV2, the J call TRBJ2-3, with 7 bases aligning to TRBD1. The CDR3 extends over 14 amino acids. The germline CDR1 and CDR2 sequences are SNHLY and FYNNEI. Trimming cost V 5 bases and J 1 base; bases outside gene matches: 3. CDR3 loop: CASSRDRRTDTQYF. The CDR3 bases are TGTGCCAGCAGTCGGGACAGACGCACAGATACGCAGTATTTT.

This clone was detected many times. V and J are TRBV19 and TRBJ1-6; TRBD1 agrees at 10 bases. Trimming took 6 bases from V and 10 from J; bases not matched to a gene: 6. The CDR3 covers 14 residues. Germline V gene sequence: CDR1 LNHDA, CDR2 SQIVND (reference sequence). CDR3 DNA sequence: TGTGCCAGTAGAAGGGACAGGGGCGGATCACCCCTCCACTTT. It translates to CASRRDRGGSPLHF.

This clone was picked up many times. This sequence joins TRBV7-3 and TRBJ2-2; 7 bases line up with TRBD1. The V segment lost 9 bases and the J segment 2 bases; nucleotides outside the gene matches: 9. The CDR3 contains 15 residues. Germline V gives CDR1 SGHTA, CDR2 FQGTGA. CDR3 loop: CASARQGGNTGELFF. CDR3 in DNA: TGTGCCAGTGCGAGACAGGGCGGAAACACCGGGGAGCTGTTTTTT.

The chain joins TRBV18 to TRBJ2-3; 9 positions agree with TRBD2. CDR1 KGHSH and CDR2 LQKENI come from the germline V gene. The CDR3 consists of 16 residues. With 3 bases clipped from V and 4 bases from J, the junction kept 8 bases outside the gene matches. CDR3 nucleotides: TGTGCCAGCTCACCTCAACTTGCGGGGGGGTCAGATACGCAGTATTTT. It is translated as CASSPQLAGGSDTQYF.

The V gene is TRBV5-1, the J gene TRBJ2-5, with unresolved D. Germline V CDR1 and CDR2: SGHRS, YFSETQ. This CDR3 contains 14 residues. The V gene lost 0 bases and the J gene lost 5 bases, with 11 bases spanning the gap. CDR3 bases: TGCGCCAGCAGCTTGGTCCAAGGGTGGGAGACCCAGTACTTC. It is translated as CASSLVQGWETQYF.